The TCR beta chain described here comes from a study of blood T cell repertoires in COVID-19. About the research overall: There were acute and convalescent COVID-19 samples, and they came from the United States, Italy and Spain. The analysed material was cDNA or gDNA that came from T cells, B-cell-depleted T cells, or PBMCs.

Per the original methods: For nucleated cells, counts were estimated from reference gene primer amplification. TCRdb's copy holds only in-frame clones and misses some; the assay was immunoSEQ multiplex PCR. Clone size and V and J calls were adopted from that table, with D and trimming inferred from the DNA. Of 200,000 to 250,000 clones listed, less than 90% are singletons. Trimming removed 7 bases from V and 4 bases from J; junction bases left unmatched: 12. The CDR3 is made up of 15 amino acids. Germline-derived CDR1 and CDR2 are MDHEN and SYDVKM. This receptor was identified in a woman between 65 and 79 years old with active or convalescent COVID-19. The rearrangement uses TRBV28 and TRBJ2-7; the match to TRBD2 covers 8 bases. Material: peripheral blood. The CDR3 here is CASTHLGASGYEQYF. CDR3 DNA: TGTGCCAGCACTCACCTTGGGGCTAGCGGGTACGAGCAGTACTTC.